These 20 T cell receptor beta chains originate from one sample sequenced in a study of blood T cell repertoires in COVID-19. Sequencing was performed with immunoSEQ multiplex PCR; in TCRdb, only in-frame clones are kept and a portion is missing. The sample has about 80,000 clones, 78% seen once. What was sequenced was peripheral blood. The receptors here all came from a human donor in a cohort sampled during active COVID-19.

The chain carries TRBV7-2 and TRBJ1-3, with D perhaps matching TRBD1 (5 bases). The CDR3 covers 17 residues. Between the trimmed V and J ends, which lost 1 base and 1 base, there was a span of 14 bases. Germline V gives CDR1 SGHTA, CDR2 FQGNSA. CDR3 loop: CASSLGGGYQSGNTIYF. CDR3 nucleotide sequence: TGTGCCAGCAGCTTAGGTGGGGGGTACCAGTCTGGAAACACCATATATTTT.

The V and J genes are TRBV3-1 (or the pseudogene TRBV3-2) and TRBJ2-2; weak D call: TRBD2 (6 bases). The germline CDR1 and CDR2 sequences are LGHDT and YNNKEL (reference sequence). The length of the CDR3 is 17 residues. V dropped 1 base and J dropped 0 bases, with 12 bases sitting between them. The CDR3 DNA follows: TGTGCCAGCAGCCAAGGGCTTGGGGGGACGAACACCGGGGAGCTGTTTTTT. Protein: CASSQGLGGTNTGELFF.

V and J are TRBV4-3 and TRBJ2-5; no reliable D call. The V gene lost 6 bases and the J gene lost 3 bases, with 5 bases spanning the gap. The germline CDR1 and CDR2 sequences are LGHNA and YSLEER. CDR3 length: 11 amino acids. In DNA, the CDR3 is TGCGCCAGCAGTTCGGAAGAGACCCAGTACTTC. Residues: CASSSEETQYF.

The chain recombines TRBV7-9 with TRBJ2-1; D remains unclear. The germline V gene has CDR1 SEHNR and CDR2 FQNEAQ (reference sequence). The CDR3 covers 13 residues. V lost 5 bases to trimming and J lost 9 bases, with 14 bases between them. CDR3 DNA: TGTGCCAGCAGCCCCCTAGAGGCGGTTGAGCAGTTCTTC. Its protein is CASSPLEAVEQFF.

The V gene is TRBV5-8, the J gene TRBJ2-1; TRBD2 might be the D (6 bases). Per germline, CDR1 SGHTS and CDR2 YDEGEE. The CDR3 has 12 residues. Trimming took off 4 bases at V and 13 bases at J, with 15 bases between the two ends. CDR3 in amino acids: CASSLGFGRQFF. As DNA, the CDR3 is TGTGCCAGCAGCCTTGGTTTCGGGAGACAGTTCTTC.

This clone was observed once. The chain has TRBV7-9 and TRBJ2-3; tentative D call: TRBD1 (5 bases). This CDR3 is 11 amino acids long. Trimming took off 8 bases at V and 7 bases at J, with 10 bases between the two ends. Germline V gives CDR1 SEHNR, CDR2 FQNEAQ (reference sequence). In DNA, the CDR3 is TGTGCCAGCGGACCAGGGAATACGCAGTATTTT. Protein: CASGPGNTQYF.

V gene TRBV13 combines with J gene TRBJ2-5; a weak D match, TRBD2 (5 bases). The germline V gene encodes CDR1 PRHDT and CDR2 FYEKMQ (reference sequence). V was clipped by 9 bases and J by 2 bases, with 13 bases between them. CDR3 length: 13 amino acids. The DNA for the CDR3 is TGTGCCAGTCAAGCGGTTGTACAAGAGACCCAGTACTTC. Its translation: CASQAVVQETQYF.

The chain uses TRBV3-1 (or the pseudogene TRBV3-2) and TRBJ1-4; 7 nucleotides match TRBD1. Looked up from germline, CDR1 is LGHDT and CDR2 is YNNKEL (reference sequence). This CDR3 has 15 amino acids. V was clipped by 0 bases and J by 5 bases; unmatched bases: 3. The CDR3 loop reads CASSQEDRVNEKLFF. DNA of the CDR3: TGTGCCAGCAGCCAAGAAGACAGGGTCAATGAAAAACTGTTTTTT.

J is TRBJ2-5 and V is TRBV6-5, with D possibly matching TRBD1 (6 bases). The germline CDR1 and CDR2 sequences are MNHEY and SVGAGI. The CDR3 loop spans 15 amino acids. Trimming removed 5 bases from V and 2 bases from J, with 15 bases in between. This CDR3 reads CASSTRGTIQETQYF. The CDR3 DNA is TGTGCCAGCAGTACTCGAGGGACAATACAAGAGACCCAGTACTTC.

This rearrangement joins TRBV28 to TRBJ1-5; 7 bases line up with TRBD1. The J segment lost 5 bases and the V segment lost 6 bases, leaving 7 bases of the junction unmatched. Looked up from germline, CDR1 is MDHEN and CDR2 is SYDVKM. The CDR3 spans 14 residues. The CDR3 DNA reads TGTGCCAGCAGCCACACGGACAGGTATCAGCCCCAGCATTTT. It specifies CASSHTDRYQPQHF.

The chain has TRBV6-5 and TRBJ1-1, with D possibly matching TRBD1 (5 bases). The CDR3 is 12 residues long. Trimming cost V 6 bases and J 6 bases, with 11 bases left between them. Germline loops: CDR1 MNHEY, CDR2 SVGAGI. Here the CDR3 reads CASSRGGPEAFF. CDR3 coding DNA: TGTGCCAGCAGCCGGGGGGGACCTGAAGCTTTCTTT.

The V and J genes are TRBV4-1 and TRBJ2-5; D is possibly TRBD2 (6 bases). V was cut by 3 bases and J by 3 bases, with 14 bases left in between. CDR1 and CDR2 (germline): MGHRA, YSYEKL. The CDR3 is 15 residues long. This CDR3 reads CASSHAGPTEETQYF. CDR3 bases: TGCGCCAGCAGCCACGCGGGACCGACGGAAGAGACCCAGTACTTC.

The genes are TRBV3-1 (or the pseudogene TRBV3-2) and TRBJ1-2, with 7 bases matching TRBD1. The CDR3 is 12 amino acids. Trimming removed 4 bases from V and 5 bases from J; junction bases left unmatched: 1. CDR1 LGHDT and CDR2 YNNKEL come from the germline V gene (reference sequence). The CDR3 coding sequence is TGTGCCAGCAGCCCGACAGGGTATGGCTACACCTTC. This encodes CASSPTGYGYTF.

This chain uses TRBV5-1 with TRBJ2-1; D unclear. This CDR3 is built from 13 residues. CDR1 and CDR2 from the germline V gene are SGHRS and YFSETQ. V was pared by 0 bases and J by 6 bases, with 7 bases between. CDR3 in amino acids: CASSLESTNEQFF. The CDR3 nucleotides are TGCGCCAGCAGCTTGGAGTCTACCAATGAGCAGTTCTTC. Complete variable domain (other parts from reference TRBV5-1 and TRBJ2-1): KAGVTQTPRYLIKTRGQQVTLSCSPISGHRSVSWYQQTPGQGLQFLFEYFSETQRNKGNFPGRFSGRQFSNSRSEMNVSTLELGDSALYLCASSLESTNEQFFGPGTRLTVL.

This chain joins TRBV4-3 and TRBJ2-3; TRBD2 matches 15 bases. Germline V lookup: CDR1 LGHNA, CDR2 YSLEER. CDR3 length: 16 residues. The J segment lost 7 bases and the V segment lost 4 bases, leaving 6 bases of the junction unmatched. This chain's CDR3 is CASSRGLAGGPYTQYF. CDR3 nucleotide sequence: TGCGCCAGCAGCCGCGGACTAGCGGGAGGGCCTTATACGCAGTATTTT.

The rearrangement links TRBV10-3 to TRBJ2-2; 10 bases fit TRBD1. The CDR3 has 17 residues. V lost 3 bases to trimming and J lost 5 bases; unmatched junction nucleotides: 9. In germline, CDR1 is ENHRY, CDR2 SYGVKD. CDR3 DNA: TGTGCCATCAGTGATTTCCGGGACAGGGGACCGACCGGGGAGCTGTTTTTT. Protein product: CAISDFRDRGPTGELFF.

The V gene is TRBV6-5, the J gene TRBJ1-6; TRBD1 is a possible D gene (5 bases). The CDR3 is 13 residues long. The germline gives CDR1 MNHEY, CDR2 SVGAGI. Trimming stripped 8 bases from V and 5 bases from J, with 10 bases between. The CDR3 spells CASGRGDNSPLHF. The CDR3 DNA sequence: TGTGCCAGCGGGCGGGGGGATAATTCACCCCTCCACTTT.

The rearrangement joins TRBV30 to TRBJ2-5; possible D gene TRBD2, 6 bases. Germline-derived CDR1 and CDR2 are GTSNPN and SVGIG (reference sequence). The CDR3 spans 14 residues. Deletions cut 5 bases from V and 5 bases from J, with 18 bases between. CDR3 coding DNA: TGTGCCTGGGCAGCCCGGGGGTGGCAGGAGACCCAGTACTTC. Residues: CAWAARGWQETQYF.

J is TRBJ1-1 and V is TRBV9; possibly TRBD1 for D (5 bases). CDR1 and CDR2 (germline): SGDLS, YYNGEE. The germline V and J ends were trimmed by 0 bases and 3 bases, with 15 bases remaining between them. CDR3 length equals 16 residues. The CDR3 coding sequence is TGTGCCAGCAGCGTAGGATTGGGGGGGGACGACACTGAAGCTTTCTTT. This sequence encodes CASSVGLGGDDTEAFF.

The CDR3, as DNA: TGTGCCAGCAGCTCGAGTAGACAGGGGTATAGCACCGGGGAGCTGTTTTTT. Protein product: CASSSSRQGYSTGELFF. This chain links TRBV11-2 with TRBJ2-2, with TRBD1 matching over 8 bases. V gave up 4 bases and J gave up 4 bases; unmatched junction bases: 11. The CDR3 length is 17 residues. Germline CDR1 is SGHAT and CDR2 is FQNNGV.